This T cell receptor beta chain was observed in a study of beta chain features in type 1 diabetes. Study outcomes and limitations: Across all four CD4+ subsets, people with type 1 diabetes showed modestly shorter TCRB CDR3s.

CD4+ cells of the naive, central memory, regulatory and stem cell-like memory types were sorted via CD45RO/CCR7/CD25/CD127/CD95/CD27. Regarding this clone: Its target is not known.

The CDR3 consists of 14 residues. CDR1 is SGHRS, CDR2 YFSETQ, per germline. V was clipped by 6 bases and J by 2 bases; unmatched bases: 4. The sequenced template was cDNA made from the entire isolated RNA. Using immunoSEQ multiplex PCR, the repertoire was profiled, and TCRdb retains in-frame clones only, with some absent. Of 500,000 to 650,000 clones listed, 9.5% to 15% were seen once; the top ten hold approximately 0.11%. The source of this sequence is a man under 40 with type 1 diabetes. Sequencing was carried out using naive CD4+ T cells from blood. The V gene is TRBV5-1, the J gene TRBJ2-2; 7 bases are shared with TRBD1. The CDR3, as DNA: TGCGCCAGCACCGGGACAGCAAACACCGGGGAGCTGTTTTTT. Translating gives CASTGTANTGELFF.